The subject of this entry is one TCR beta chain. What this receptor recognizes is not known. No clone much larger than this one lies a single base away; base qualities are absent. Healthy HIV-negative adults with no recently reported acute infections or vaccinations were included as donors. Every donor was a Caucasian adult residing in Nashville, Tennessee, USA. CD4+ T cells were enriched by magnetic negative selection, after which naive cells were positively selected on CD45RA and the negative fraction was taken as the memory subset. After blood collection by leukapheresis, PBMCs were isolated using Ficoll-Histopaque density gradient centrifugation and then cryopreserved in the vapor phase of liquid nitrogen. Analytical flow cytometry was used to check the purity and quantity of every magnetically sorted T cell population. Genomic DNA was isolated from each sorted fraction and quantified by UV absorbance on a Nanodrop 2000c.

These data are taken from a study of shared clonotypes between healthy human individuals (dated by TCRdb to the early 2020s). Some background on the complete study: The cohort included three men and two women between 18 and 49 years of age. For each donor, CD4 naive and CD4 memory were each given three plates, CD8 naive was given two plates, and CD8 memory was given one plate. To estimate repertoire size and how much clonotypes are shared between individuals, the study performed deep sequencing of blood TCR repertoires from 4 to 6 healthy adults. To increase sequencing depth and limit assay-specific biases, TCR repertoire library preparation and sequencing were carried out by different laboratories using diverse techniques. Per donor, leukapheresis produced somewhere between about 0.94 and 10 billion PBMCs. Overall study outcomes, separate from this receptor: Sharing across a handful of donors was observed for around 5% of naive CD4, under 4% of naive CD8, over 2% of memory CD4, and less than 0.45% of memory CD8 clonotypes. Pairwise subsampling led to the expectation that sequencing depth would affect the degree of clonotype sharing among donors. Sampling was restricted to blood, and TCR repertoires in tissues likely differ from the TCR repertoires found in blood. Even with the large sequencing depth, rarefaction of the sorted-subset datasets indicated that sequencing was incomplete. Naive subsets generally had larger estimated clonotype richness than memory subsets. Because the study included only a small number of donors, the genetic and exposure-history diversity represented was limited. Higher generation probabilities were observed for clonotypes shared by all four sorted-subset donors than for non-shared clonotypes.

TCR CDR3 regions were amplified from genomic DNA by multiplex PCR using the deep immunoSEQ assay. Genomic DNA extracted from each cell subset was distributed evenly over all wells of several immunoSEQ 96-well plates, and each plate served as one replicate. For sorted subsets, 200 to 250 ng of genomic DNA, equivalent to around 29,000 T cell genomes, went into each replicate PCR. Purified libraries were quantified with a Qubit 3.0 fluorometer, sized on a Bioanalyzer 2100, and re-quantified with the KAPA Library Quantification kit. Every immunoSEQ 96-well plate was sequenced on a separate single-read 150-cycle Illumina NextSeq 550 flow cell. Per the authors' processing: Because the immunoSEQ output held only junctional sequences and lacked quality scores, the filtering could not match the filtering applied to full-length reads. Sequences were annotated with PyIR, a Python wrapper for IgBLAST v1.9, using IMGT germline references to assign V/J genes and CDR3. Reads were filtered out if the reads had weak V/J assignments (E-value above 1e-6), no CDR3, stop codons, out-of-frame junctions, or ambiguous translated residues. V3J clonotypes were defined as sequences sharing the same inferred V gene, J gene, and CDR3 amino acid sequence. Percentage overlap between repertoires was computed as shared unique clonotypes divided by the size of the smaller repertoire. Richness of each repertoire was evaluated using RTK rarefaction, the Chao1 estimator, and Recon v2.1 estimates of unobserved clonotypes. For all TCRbeta clonotypes obtained by the gDNA method from four donors, generation probabilities were computed with OLGA. In TCRdb, the immuneACCESS table is reduced to in-frame sequences with V and J assigned. These tables do not hold every clone; where another copy was compared, an unresolved V gene accounts for under half, and the others remain unexplained. Clone size and V and J calls were adopted from that table, with D and trimming inferred from the DNA. This sample has about 2.3 million clones in its table, and around 90% of those were observed once. The top ten hold around 0.38% of the sample.

The germline V and J ends show losses of 1 base and 9 bases respectively, and no gene match explains 6 bases of the junction. The CDR1 and CDR2 encoded by the germline V gene (reference sequence) are GTSNPN and SVGIG. The CDR3, from cysteine to phenylalanine, totals 13 residues. The only DNA kept is the CDR3, 39 bases in frame from the first base. Specimen: naive CD4+ T cells from PBMCs. The cell subset or site label corresponds to: CD45RA+ positively selected. The source is a man aged 18 to 35 in good health. Some clones in this sample may be carry-over from other donors' samples. This chain joins TRBV30 to TRBJ1-5, with TRBD1 identical over 7 junction bases. In nucleotides, the sequence is TGTGCCTGGAGTGACGACAGGGTAGGGCCCCAGCATTTT. Translated, it reads CAWSDDRVGPQHF.